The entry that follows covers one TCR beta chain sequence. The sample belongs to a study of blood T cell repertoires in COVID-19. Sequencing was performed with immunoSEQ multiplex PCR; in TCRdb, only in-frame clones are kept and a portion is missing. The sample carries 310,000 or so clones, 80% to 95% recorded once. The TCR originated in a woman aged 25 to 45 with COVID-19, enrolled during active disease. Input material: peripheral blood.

CDR3 in DNA: TGTGCCAGCAGTGGCCTATTGTCCGGGGCCAACGTCCTGACTTTC. Protein product: CASSGLLSGANVLTF. The chain employs TRBV2 and TRBJ2-6; D is uncertain. CDR1 and CDR2 from the germline V gene are SNHLY and FYNNEI. The V and J ends lost 4 bases and 4 bases respectively, with 11 bases between them. The CDR3 length is 15 residues.